This is a list of T cell receptor beta chains from one sample in a study of cytomegalovirus exposure and HLA in healthy donors. Profiling relied on immunoSEQ multiplex PCR, and the TCRdb table lists in-frame clones only, not all of them. This sample has around 90,000 clones, with 85% found just once. The sequencing sample was made of PBMCs. The receptors come from a man between 40 and 49 years old in good health and CMV-seropositive. Both conserved end residues are part of each CDR3. A D gene is named only where the DNA matches it firmly. Clone size is stated in some rows and not others, as once, few, many or a class when expanded.

v_call	clone_size	j_call	d_call	cdr3_aa	cdr3_nt
TRBV5-1	few	TRBJ2-1	-	CASSLAGGEQFF	TGCGCCAGCAGCCTGGCCGGCGGGGAGCAGTTCTTC
TRBV2	-	TRBJ1-2	TRBD1	CASSEEGQGAKGYTF	TGTGCCAGCAGTGAGGAGGGACAGGGGGCAAAAGGCTACACCTTC
TRBV7-9	-	TRBJ2-7	TRBD2	CSSSLVGTTSGSYEQYF	TGTTCCAGCAGCTTAGTTGGTACGACTAGCGGGAGTTACGAGCAGTACTTC
TRBV6-1	-	TRBJ1-2	-	CASSGRTDNYGYTF	TGTGCCAGCAGCGGAAGGACAGACAACTATGGCTACACCTTC
TRBV11-2	-	TRBJ1-2	-	CASSRTASYGYTF	TGTGCCAGCAGCCGGACTGCTTCCTATGGCTACACCTTC
TRBV6-5	-	TRBJ1-1	-	CASSYSGEGEAFF	TGTGCCAGCAGTTACTCAGGGGAGGGTGAAGCTTTCTTT
TRBV27	-	TRBJ1-3	TRBD1	CASSSGQGNTIYF	TGTGCCAGCAGTTCTGGACAGGGCAACACCATATATTTT
TRBV5-6	-	TRBJ1-6	TRBD1	CASSSGTGGYNSPLHF	TGCGCCAGCAGCTCCGGGACAGGGGGCTATAATTCACCCCTCCACTTT
TRBV6-4	-	TRBJ2-1	TRBD2	CASSDWSGVLSNEQFF	TGTGCCAGCAGTGACTGGAGCGGGGTTCTAAGCAATGAGCAGTTCTTC
TRBV5-1	-	TRBJ1-4	TRBD1	CASSLEGQGNEKLFF	TGCGCCAGCAGCTTGGAAGGACAGGGTAATGAAAAACTGTTTTTT
TRBV6-5	-	TRBJ2-1	-	CASSPLRGDEQFF	TGTGCCAGCAGCCCGCTGCGGGGCGATGAGCAGTTCTTC
TRBV9	-	TRBJ1-6	TRBD1	CASSVGTGVNSPLHF	TGTGCCAGCAGCGTGGGGACAGGGGTAAATTCACCCCTCCACTTT
TRBV19	-	TRBJ2-7	TRBD2	CASSVPGTSLYEQYF	TGTGCCAGTAGTGTACCCGGGACTAGCCTATACGAGCAGTACTTC
TRBV28	few	TRBJ2-3	TRBD2	CASSRLRAGGPRDTQYF	TGTGCCAGCAGTCGCCTTCGGGCGGGAGGGCCGAGAGATACGCAGTATTTT
TRBV28	-	TRBJ2-1	-	CASWERGEQFF	TGTGCCAGCTGGGAGCGAGGTGAGCAGTTCTTC